This entry lists 11 T cell receptor beta chains sequenced from one sample in a study of tumor-infiltrating lymphocytes in primary liver carcinoma. Total RNA (around 500 ng) served as template for TCR beta cDNA synthesis primed by a constant-region primer. Slightly modified ARM-PCR with three nested multiplex PCR rounds yielded TCR beta libraries. Investigators reported that the first two PCR rounds, at approximately 11 cycles each, used TRBV1-TRBV30 forward primers with a C-beta reverse primer. From the multiplex PCR reads, TCRdb called clonotypes with MiXCR, one entry per CDR3 protein. The table records under 200,000 distinct CDR3 sequences, about 65% of them present only once. The blood RNA (from unsorted whole blood) was obtained, and germline DNA was also extracted. Source material: peripheral blood. The receptors were gathered from a woman between 55 and 75 years old with primary liver carcinoma and hepatitis B virus infection.

Remarks on this clonotype: A much larger clone differs by one base, so this may be a read error. This chain connects TRBV12-3 or TRBV12-4 to TRBJ2-7; TRBD2 matches 10 bases. The CDR3 has 14 residues. Trimming cost V 11 bases and J 5 bases; bases outside gene matches: 12. Written as DNA, the CDR3 is TGTGCCGGCACCCCTAGCGGGAGTTCCCACGAGCAGTACTTC. This encodes CAGTPSGSSHEQYF.

This clonotype was seen ten or more times. CDR3: CASSYSQGTYEQYF. Here the CDR3 DNA reads TGTGCCAGCAGTTACTCGCAAGGGACCTACGAGCAGTACTTC. The chain links TRBV6-6 to TRBJ2-7; D unclear. CDR3 length: 14 amino acids. Per the germline V gene, CDR1 is MNHNY and CDR2 is SVGAGI (reference sequence). With 0 bases removed from V and 2 bases from J, the gap between germline ends came to 8 bases.

As concerns this clonotype: Sequence at one end of the junction differs from germline and may be a read error. The J gene is TRBJ2-5, the V gene TRBV29-1, with D tentatively TRBD1 (5 bases). The CDR3 is 17 residues long. The V gene's germline CDR1 is SQVTM and CDR2 ANQGSEA. This chain's CDR3 is CSVEDPWQGESQETQYF. The CDR3 DNA follows: TGCAGCGTTGAAGATCCCTGGCAGGGCGAGAGCCAAGAAACCCAGTACTTC.

V and J are TRBV5-1 and TRBJ2-6; 11 bases match TRBD1. The CDR3 has 16 amino acids. CDR1 and CDR2 from the germline V gene are SGHRS and YFSETQ. V shed 4 bases, J shed 1 base, and the junction held 1 base outside the gene matches. CDR3: CASSRDRGSGANVLTF. The CDR3 nucleotides are TGCGCCAGCAGCCGGGACAGGGGGTCTGGGGCCAACGTCCTGACTTTC.

The chain links TRBV5-6 to TRBJ1-1; D not resolved. This CDR3 contains 14 residues. The ends were cut back, 0 bases at V and 4 bases at J, with 10 bases in the middle. Germline V gene lookup returns CDR1 SGHDT and CDR2 YYEEEE. The CDR3 loop is CASSLAVLVTEAFF. CDR3 DNA: TGTGCCAGCAGCTTGGCGGTGTTAGTCACTGAAGCTTTCTTT.

For this clonotype: A much more abundant neighbour one base away suggests this may be a read error. The CDR3 here is CASIEGPQGANEKLFF. The DNA of the CDR3 is TGTGCCAGCATTGAAGGGCCACAGGGGGCAAATGAAAAACTGTTTTTT. The V and J genes are TRBV6-1 and TRBJ1-4; 9 nucleotides align to TRBD1. The CDR3 covers 16 residues. CDR1 MNHNS and CDR2 SASEGT come from the germline V gene.

At least ten counts were recorded for this clonotype. One junction end disagrees with the germline gene, perhaps due to a read error. The chain couples TRBV11-2 to TRBJ2-7; 8 bases are shared with TRBD1. This CDR3 region has 12 residues. Germline lookup yields CDR1 SGHAT and CDR2 FQNNGV. The CDR3: CASSPDRASSNF. For the CDR3, the DNA is TGTGCCAGCAGCCCGGACAGGGCCAGTTCGAACTTC.

The chain uses TRBV6-4 and TRBJ2-3, with 7 nucleotides matching TRBD2. The V gene's germline CDR1 is MRHNA and CDR2 SNTAGT. The CDR3 contains 15 residues. V shed 0 bases, J shed 4 bases, and the junction held 4 bases outside the gene matches. CDR3 protein: CASSDSSGKADTQYF. The CDR3 DNA reads TGTGCCAGCAGTGACTCAAGCGGGAAAGCAGATACGCAGTATTTT.

This clonotype has just a few counts. This chain's CDR3 is CASRDTGELFF. The CDR3, as DNA: TGTGCCAGCAGAGACACCGGGGAGCTGTTTTTT. The genes are TRBV25-1 and TRBJ2-2; D not resolved. Germline V lookup: CDR1 MGHDK, CDR2 SYGVNS. V gave up 6 bases and J gave up 3 bases, with 2 bases separating them. The CDR3 consists of 11 residues. The whole variable domain, remainder taken from reference TRBV25-1 and TRBJ2-2, is EADIYQTPRYLVIGTGKKITLECSQTMGHDKMYWYQQDPGMELHLIHYSYGVNSTEKGDLSSESTVSRIRTEHFPLTLESARPSHTSQYLCASRDTGELFFGEGSRLTVL.

The chain joins TRBV5-1 to TRBJ2-3; 10 bases are shared with TRBD2. The germline V gene has CDR1 SGHRS and CDR2 YFSETQ. This CDR3 has 17 amino acids. The V segment lost 0 bases and the J segment 1 base; nucleotides outside the gene matches: 5. The CDR3 DNA sequence: TGCGCCAGCAGCTTGGCGCTAGCGGGAGTAGGCACAGATACGCAGTATTTT. Encoded protein: CASSLALAGVGTDTQYF.

This clonotype was observed at least ten times. This chain connects TRBV29-1 to TRBJ2-2, with D hard to call. Trimming left V 5 bases short and J 4 bases short, with 11 bases between. The CDR3 length is 13 residues. Germline V lookup: CDR1 SQVTM, CDR2 ANQGSEA. This CDR3 is CSVQGRTTGELFF. Written as DNA, the CDR3 is TGCAGCGTTCAAGGACGGACCACCGGGGAGCTGTTTTTT.